Listed here are 31 T cell receptor beta chains from one sample, sequenced in a study of blood T cell repertoires in COVID-19. Libraries were prepared by immunoSEQ multiplex PCR; TCRdb keeps only in-frame clonotypes and omits some of them. This repertoire shows roughly 340,000 clones, 85% to 90% found once; its top ten account for about 7%. Source material: peripheral blood. These TCRs come from a woman aged 70-85 years with COVID-19, enrolled during active disease.

The rearrangement joins TRBV19 to TRBJ2-2, with TRBD2 matching over 9 bases. CDR1 and CDR2 (germline): LNHDA, SQIVND (reference sequence). V lost 0 bases and J lost 5; bases outside the gene matches: 4. The CDR3 loop spans 16 amino acids. The CDR3, as DNA: TGTGCCAGTAGTATAGATAGCGGGGGAGGAACCGGGGAGCTGTTTTTT. Protein: CASSIDSGGGTGELFF.

The chain employs TRBV12-3 or TRBV12-4 and TRBJ2-1; TRBD2 might be the D (5 bases). The V gene lost 5 bases and the J gene lost 13 bases, with 12 bases spanning the gap. CDR3 length: 11 amino acids. CDR3 amino acids: CASSLGLLQFF. The CDR3 DNA is TGTGCCAGCAGTCTCGGACTGCTTCAGTTCTTC.

The chain uses TRBV2 and TRBJ1-3, with TRBD1 matching 7 bases. Germline CDR1 is SNHLY and CDR2 is FYNNEI. After removal of 5 bases from V and 8 bases from J, the junction contained 9 bases not matched to a gene. The CDR3 consists of 14 residues. CDR3 nucleotides: TGTGCCAGCAGTCTCCGACAGGGTTTGGACACCATATATTTT. Translated, it gives CASSLRQGLDTIYF.

The rearrangement uses TRBV27 and TRBJ1-2; TRBD1 agrees at 8 bases. Trimming cost V 4 bases and J 6 bases; bases outside gene matches: 4. The CDR3 totals 13 residues. Germline V gene sequence: CDR1 MNHEY, CDR2 SMNVEV (reference sequence). CDR3 sequence: CASSWTGRDGYTF. CDR3 nucleotides: TGTGCCAGCAGTTGGACAGGGCGGGATGGCTACACCTTC.

The count of this clone is one. The CDR3 spells CASSWSGNTEAFF. CDR3 DNA sequence: TGCGCCAGCAGCTGGTCAGGGAACACTGAAGCTTTCTTT. This chain links TRBV5-1 with TRBJ1-1; D not resolved. This CDR3 is 13 amino acids long. CDR1 is SGHRS, CDR2 YFSETQ, per germline. The V end was cut by 3 bases, the J end by 1 base, with 7 bases between.

The gene calls are TRBV12-3 or TRBV12-4 and TRBJ1-2; 7 bases map to TRBD1. This CDR3 contains 12 residues. J lost 7 bases, V lost 1 base, and 0 bases had no gene match. CDR3 region: CASSLDRGGYTF. For the CDR3, the DNA is TGTGCCAGCAGTTTAGACAGGGGTGGCTACACCTTC.

This chain links TRBV11-2 with TRBJ2-7, with TRBD2 matching 7 bases. CDR3 length: 17 residues. The V gene end was trimmed by 0 bases and the J gene end by 0 bases; junction bases not matched to a gene: 8. Germline loops: CDR1 SGHAT, CDR2 FQNNGV. The CDR3 coding sequence is TGTGCCAGCAGCTTAGAAAGGCGAGCGGGGTCCTCCTACGAGCAGTACTTC. This translates into CASSLERRAGSSYEQYF.

V gene TRBV20-1 combines with J gene TRBJ1-2; TRBD1 agrees at 7 bases. CDR3 length: 11 residues. V trimming: 7 bases; J trimming: 5 bases; junction bases outside the gene matches: 4. Germline V gene sequence: CDR1 DFQATT, CDR2 SNEGSKA (reference sequence). Written as DNA, the CDR3 is TGCAGTGTTCCGACAGGGTATGGCTACACCTTC. It yields the protein CSVPTGYGYTF.

The chain recombines TRBV9 with TRBJ1-5, with D perhaps TRBD1 (5 bases). The germline gives CDR1 SGDLS, CDR2 YYNGEE. V shed 7 bases and J shed 1 base, with 15 bases lying between them. The CDR3 covers 15 residues. DNA of the CDR3: TGTGCCAGCTCATATTCCGGGGGGAGCAATCAGCCCCAGCATTTT. It codes for CASSYSGGSNQPQHF.

This clone was observed once. The J gene is TRBJ2-7, the V gene TRBV10-2; a weak D match, TRBD2 (5 bases). Germline-derived CDR1 and CDR2 are WSHSY and SAAADI. The CDR3 is 14 residues long. V was shortened by 7 bases and J by 3 bases, with 16 bases between the two germline ends. The chain's CDR3 is CASTLGSEYYEQYF. As DNA, the CDR3 is TGCGCCAGCACCTTAGGGAGTGAATACTACGAGCAGTACTTC.

This chain uses TRBV1 with TRBJ2-3; TRBD2 was called by the table and not checked on the DNA. TRBV1 is a pseudogene. The CDR3 is 15 residues long. CDR3 amino acids: CTSSRSGGSTDTQYF. The CDR3 DNA reads TGCACCAGCAGCCGAAGCGGGGGTAGCACAGATACGCAGTATTTT.

V and J are TRBV5-1 and TRBJ2-7, with no clear D. This CDR3 is 12 amino acids long. The germline V gene has CDR1 SGHRS and CDR2 YFSETQ. V was clipped by 4 bases and J by 5 bases, with 10 bases between them. CDR3 in amino acids: CASSPTLDEQYF. CDR3 DNA sequence: TGCGCCAGCAGCCCAACCTTAGACGAGCAGTACTTC. Combining the CDR3 with reference TRBV5-1 and TRBJ2-7 gives the whole variable domain KAGVTQTPRYLIKTRGQQVTLSCSPISGHRSVSWYQQTPGQGLQFLFEYFSETQRNKGNFPGRFSGRQFSNSRSEMNVSTLELGDSALYLCASSPTLDEQYFGPGTRLTVT.

The CDR3 region has the DNA TGTGCCAGCAGCGGCGGACTAGCGGGGGGGATAGGCCCCCCAGATACGCAGTATTTT. This encodes CASSGGLAGGIGPPDTQYF. This chain links TRBV9 with TRBJ2-3, with 15 positions matching TRBD2. The CDR3 has 19 amino acids. V shed 3 bases and J 4 bases; nucleotides not matched to a gene: 12. The germline gives CDR1 SGDLS, CDR2 YYNGEE.

The chain has TRBV5-1 and TRBJ1-3; D gene uncertain. Deletions cut 2 bases from V and 0 bases from J, with 6 bases between. CDR1 and CDR2 (germline): SGHRS, YFSETQ. The CDR3 totals 14 residues. CDR3 nucleotides: TGCGCCAGCAGCTTTGGCAACTCTGGAAACACCATATATTTT. Translated: CASSFGNSGNTIYF.

The chain is built from TRBV3-1 (or the pseudogene TRBV3-2) and TRBJ1-2; perhaps TRBD1 as D (5 bases). The CDR3 runs 15 residues. Trimming stripped 1 base from V and 4 bases from J, with 13 bases between. From germline, CDR1 is LGHDT and CDR2 YNNKEL (reference sequence). In DNA form, the CDR3 reads TGTGCCAGCAGCCAAGTATTTGGGGGGGGCTATGGCTACACCTTC. Its protein is CASSQVFGGGYGYTF.

V usage is TRBV11-3 and J usage is TRBJ2-1, with D perhaps matching TRBD1 (6 bases). V was shortened by 5 bases and J by 0 bases, with 14 bases between the two germline ends. In germline, CDR1 is SGHNT, CDR2 YENEEA. The CDR3 has 16 amino acids. CDR3 sequence reads: CASSPGVGGSYNEQFF. CDR3 in DNA: TGTGCCAGCAGCCCAGGGGTCGGCGGCTCCTACAATGAGCAGTTCTTC.

The table lists this clone with a few counts. This sequence joins TRBV9 and TRBJ1-5; 7 nucleotides agree with TRBD1. There are 14 residues in the CDR3. J was trimmed by 7 bases and V by 0 bases; bases with no gene match: 4. Germline CDR1 reads SGDLS; CDR2 reads YYNGEE. The CDR3 bases are TGTGCCAGCAGCGTAGAGGGGGCGGGACAGCCCCAGCATTTT. Protein product: CASSVEGAGQPQHF.

This sequence joins TRBV10-3 and TRBJ2-1, with a weak D call TRBD2 (7 bases). CDR3 length equals 16 residues. V was clipped by 3 bases and J by 10 bases, with 22 bases between them. In germline, CDR1 is ENHRY, CDR2 SYGVKD. This chain's CDR3 is CAISDSAGARRGEQFF. The CDR3 region has the DNA TGTGCCATCAGTGACAGCGCGGGGGCCCGCCGGGGGGAGCAGTTCTTC.

This chain links TRBV2 with TRBJ2-1, with D maybe TRBD1 (7 bases). Germline V lookup: CDR1 SNHLY, CDR2 FYNNEI. Trimming cost V 5 bases and J 8 bases, with 16 bases left between them. The CDR3 length is 14 residues. This CDR3 reads CASSRQGLHDEQFF. The CDR3 DNA sequence: TGTGCCAGCAGTAGACAGGGACTTCACGATGAGCAGTTCTTC.

V usage is TRBV12-5 and J usage is TRBJ2-7; TRBD2 matches at 12 bases. After removal of 0 bases from V and 3 bases from J, the junction contained 3 bases not matched to a gene. From germline, CDR1 is LGHNT and CDR2 FRNRAP. CDR3 length equals 16 residues. The CDR3 protein is CASGLVLGLAGYEQYF. CDR3 nucleotide sequence: TGTGCTAGTGGTTTGGTTCTGGGACTAGCGGGCTACGAGCAGTACTTC.

The chain is built from TRBV5-1 and TRBJ2-5; 7 bases match TRBD2. The germline V gene encodes CDR1 SGHRS and CDR2 YFSETQ. Trimming took 5 bases from V and 5 from J; bases not matched to a gene: 12. The CDR3 spans 15 residues. The DNA for the CDR3 is TGCGCCAGCAGGTCCCTCCCGGGGGGAGGGGAGACCCAGTACTTC. It codes for CASRSLPGGGETQYF.

This sequence joins TRBV27 and TRBJ2-5; D is ambiguous. This CDR3 region has 14 residues. Trimming shortened V by 2 bases and J by 4 bases, and 11 bases separated the two germline ends. Germline V CDR1 and CDR2: MNHEY, SMNVEV (reference sequence). CDR3 amino acids: CASSLTPGRETQYF. The DNA of the CDR3 is TGTGCCAGCAGTTTAACCCCAGGAAGAGAGACCCAGTACTTC.

The chain has TRBV30 and TRBJ1-2; D not resolved. The germline CDR1 and CDR2 sequences are GTSNPN and SVGIG (reference sequence). The V end was cut by 0 bases, the J end by 1 base, with 9 bases between. There are 14 residues in the CDR3. The CDR3 bases are TGTGCCTGGAGTGTACGAAGCGGTAACTATGGCTACACCTTC. It codes for CAWSVRSGNYGYTF.

The chain carries TRBV29-1 and TRBJ1-2; unclear D gene. This CDR3 has 14 residues. V gave up 0 bases and J gave up 7 bases, with 15 bases separating them. Germline V gives CDR1 SQVTM, CDR2 ANQGSEA. The CDR3 DNA is TGCAGCGTTGAAGATCTGGCGGATCCGGGTGGCTACACCTTC. This translates into CSVEDLADPGGYTF.

The rearrangement links TRBV6-1 to TRBJ1-1; tentative D call: TRBD1 (5 bases). CDR3 length: 13 amino acids. Germline values: CDR1 MNHNS, CDR2 SASEGT. V lost 2 bases, J lost 10 bases, and 14 bases lay in between. For the CDR3, the DNA is TGTGCCAGCAGTGAAAGGTCACCAACAGGAGCTTTCTTT. Translation gives CASSERSPTGAFF.

The V gene is TRBV9, the J gene TRBJ2-1, with 10 bases matching TRBD2. Germline V gene lookup returns CDR1 SGDLS and CDR2 YYNGEE. V was pared by 3 bases and J by 5 bases, with 11 bases of the junction left unmatched. The length of the CDR3 is 17 residues. The CDR3 coding sequence is TGTGCCAGCAGCGCCTACCCTAGCGGGGGCGGGGACAATGAGCAGTTCTTC. It codes for CASSAYPSGGGDNEQFF. Looking up the rest from reference TRBV9 and TRBJ2-1 gives the full variable domain: DSGVTQTPKHLITATGQRVTLRCSPRSGDLSVYWYQQSLDQGLQFLIQYYNGEERAKGNILERFSAQQFPDLHSELNLSSLELGDSALYFCASSAYPSGGGDNEQFFGPGTRLTVL.

This clone was observed a few times. The V gene is TRBV20-1, the J gene TRBJ2-1; TRBD2 agrees at 9 bases. J gave up 9 bases and V 6 bases, and 3 bases lay outside the gene matches. The V gene's germline CDR1 is DFQATT and CDR2 SNEGSKA (reference sequence). The length of the CDR3 is 11 residues. CDR3 in amino acids: CSAIAGAEQFF. CDR3 nucleotides: TGCAGTGCCATAGCGGGGGCTGAGCAGTTCTTC.

This clone was counted a few times. CDR3 loop: CASSLRQGEGYTF. In nucleotides, the CDR3 is TGTGCCAGTAGTTTAAGGCAGGGTGAAGGCTACACCTTC. The rearrangement uses TRBV19 and TRBJ1-2, with D tentatively TRBD1 (5 bases). The germline V gene encodes CDR1 LNHDA and CDR2 SQIVND (reference sequence). The length of the CDR3 is 13 residues. V shed 5 bases and J shed 8 bases, with 15 bases lying between them.

This clone has only a few counts. V usage is TRBV5-4 and J usage is TRBJ2-7, with unresolved D. Trimming left V 4 bases short and J 0 bases short, with 11 bases between. This CDR3 is 14 amino acids long. Germline CDR1 reads SGHNT; CDR2 reads YYREEE (reference sequence). This chain's CDR3 is CASSPQRSSYEQYF. In nucleotides, the CDR3 is TGTGCCAGCAGCCCCCAACGGAGCTCCTACGAGCAGTACTTC.

This rearrangement joins TRBV6-5 to TRBJ1-1; 8 bases agree with TRBD1. J lost 5 bases, V lost 4 bases, and 3 bases had no gene match. This CDR3 is built from 13 residues. Germline V gene data show CDR1 as MNHEY and CDR2 as SVGAGI. CDR3 nucleotide sequence: TGTGCCAGCAGTTCACAGGGGGAGACTGAAGCTTTCTTT. This gives the protein CASSSQGETEAFF.

The chain is built from TRBV6-1 and TRBJ1-1, with TRBD1 matching over 9 bases. Germline assignment: CDR1 MNHNS and CDR2 SASEGT. The CDR3 sequence is 16 residues long. After removal of 4 bases from V and 6 bases from J, the junction contained 12 bases not matched to a gene. CDR3 nucleotides: TGTGCCAGCAGTGCCGTCGTGGGACAGGGTACCCCTGAAGCTTTCTTT. Translating it yields CASSAVVGQGTPEAFF.